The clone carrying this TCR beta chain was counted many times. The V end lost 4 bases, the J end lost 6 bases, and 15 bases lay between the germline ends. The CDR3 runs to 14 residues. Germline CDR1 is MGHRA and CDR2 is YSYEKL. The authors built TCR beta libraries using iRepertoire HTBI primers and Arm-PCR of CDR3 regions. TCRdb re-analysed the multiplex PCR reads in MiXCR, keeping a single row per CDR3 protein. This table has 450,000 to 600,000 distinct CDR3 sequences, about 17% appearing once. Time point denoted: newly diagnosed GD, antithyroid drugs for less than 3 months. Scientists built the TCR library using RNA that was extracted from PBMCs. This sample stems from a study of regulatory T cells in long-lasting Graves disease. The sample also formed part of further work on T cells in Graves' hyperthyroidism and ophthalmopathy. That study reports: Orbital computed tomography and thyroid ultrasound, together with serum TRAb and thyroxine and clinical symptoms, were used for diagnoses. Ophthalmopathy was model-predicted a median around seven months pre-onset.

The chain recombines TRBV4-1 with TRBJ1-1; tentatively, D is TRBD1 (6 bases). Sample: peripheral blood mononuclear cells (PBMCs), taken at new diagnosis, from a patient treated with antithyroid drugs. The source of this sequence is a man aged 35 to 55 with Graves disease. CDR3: CASSRTGLGAEAFF. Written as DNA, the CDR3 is TGCGCCAGCAGCCGAACAGGGTTAGGGGCTGAAGCTTTCTTT.